This T cell receptor (beta chain) comes out of a study of T-cell reconstitution after alpha-beta-depleted transplantation in children. The trim removed 4 bases at V and 0 bases at J, leaving 2 bases unmatched. CDR1 GTSNPN and CDR2 SVGIG come from the germline V gene (reference sequence). CDR3 size: 13 residues. Using unique molecular identifiers, the investigators prepared the TCRbeta library. TCRdb reprocessed the PCR reads via MiXCR and lists one record per CDR3 protein. This sample has almost 250,000 distinct CDR3 sequences; roughly a quarter occur once, and the top ten carry roughly 2.5%. This specimen consisted of PBMCs, obtained before TCRalphabeta/CD19-depleted stem cell transplant. The rearrangement joins TRBV30 to TRBJ1-1; 7 bases match TRBD1. The receptor was isolated from a girl aged 2-15 years with Fanconi anemia, due to receive a stem cell transplant. CDR3 in amino acids: CAWNDRVNTEAFF. DNA for the CDR3: TGTGCCTGGAACGACAGGGTGAACACTGAAGCTTTCTTT.